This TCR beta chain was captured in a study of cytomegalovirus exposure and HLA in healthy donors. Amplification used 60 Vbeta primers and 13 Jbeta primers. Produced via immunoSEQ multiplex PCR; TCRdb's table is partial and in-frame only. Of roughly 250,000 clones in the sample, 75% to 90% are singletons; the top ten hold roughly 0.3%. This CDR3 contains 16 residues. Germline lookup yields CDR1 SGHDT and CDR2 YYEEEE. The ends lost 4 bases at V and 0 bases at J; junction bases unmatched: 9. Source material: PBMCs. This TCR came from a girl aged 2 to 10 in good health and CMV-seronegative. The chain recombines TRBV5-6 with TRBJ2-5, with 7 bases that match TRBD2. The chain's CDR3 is CASSPRDYANQETQYF. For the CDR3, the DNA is TGTGCCAGCAGCCCCCGGGACTACGCTAACCAAGAGACCCAGTACTTC.